The 3 T cell receptor beta chains presented below share a single source sample, sequenced in a study of cytomegalovirus exposure and HLA in healthy donors. The repertoire was sequenced with immunoSEQ multiplex PCR; TCRdb's copy has only in-frame clones and lacks some. The sample yields 100,000 to 150,000 clones, roughly 82% seen once. Sequenced material: PBMCs. These receptors all stem from a man between 18 and 29 years old in good health and CMV-seronegative.

The chain employs TRBV11-2 and TRBJ2-5; D is uncertain. This CDR3 comprises 12 residues. Germline assignment: CDR1 SGHAT and CDR2 FQNNGV. V was shortened by 2 bases and J by 3 bases, with 4 bases between the two germline ends. The CDR3 is CASSLPEETQYF. CDR3 DNA sequence: TGTGCCAGCAGCTTACCCGAAGAGACCCAGTACTTC.

The chain uses TRBV18 and TRBJ2-2; 7 nucleotides match TRBD2. J gave up 0 bases and V 5 bases, and 3 bases lay outside the gene matches. The CDR3 sequence is 15 residues long. Germline V gene sequence: CDR1 KGHSH, CDR2 LQKENI. CDR3 DNA sequence: TGTGCCAGCTCAAGGGACTACACGAACACCGGGGAGCTGTTTTTT. This gives the protein CASSRDYTNTGELFF. Using reference TRBV18 and TRBJ2-2 for the parts outside the CDR3, the full variable domain is NAGVMQNPRHLVRRRGQEARLRCSPMKGHSHVYWYRQLPEEGLKFMVYLQKENIIDESGMPKERFSAEFPKEGPSILRIQQVVRGDSAAYFCASSRDYTNTGELFFGEGSRLTVL.

There are a few counts of this clone. The J gene is TRBJ2-2, the V gene TRBV5-1, with D tentatively TRBD1 (6 bases). Trimming pared 7 bases from V and 7 bases from J, leaving 14 bases between. Germline values: CDR1 SGHRS, CDR2 YFSETQ. The CDR3 totals 13 residues. The CDR3 loop is CASWTGDIGELFF. As DNA, the CDR3 is TGCGCCAGCTGGACTGGGGACATCGGGGAGCTGTTTTTT.